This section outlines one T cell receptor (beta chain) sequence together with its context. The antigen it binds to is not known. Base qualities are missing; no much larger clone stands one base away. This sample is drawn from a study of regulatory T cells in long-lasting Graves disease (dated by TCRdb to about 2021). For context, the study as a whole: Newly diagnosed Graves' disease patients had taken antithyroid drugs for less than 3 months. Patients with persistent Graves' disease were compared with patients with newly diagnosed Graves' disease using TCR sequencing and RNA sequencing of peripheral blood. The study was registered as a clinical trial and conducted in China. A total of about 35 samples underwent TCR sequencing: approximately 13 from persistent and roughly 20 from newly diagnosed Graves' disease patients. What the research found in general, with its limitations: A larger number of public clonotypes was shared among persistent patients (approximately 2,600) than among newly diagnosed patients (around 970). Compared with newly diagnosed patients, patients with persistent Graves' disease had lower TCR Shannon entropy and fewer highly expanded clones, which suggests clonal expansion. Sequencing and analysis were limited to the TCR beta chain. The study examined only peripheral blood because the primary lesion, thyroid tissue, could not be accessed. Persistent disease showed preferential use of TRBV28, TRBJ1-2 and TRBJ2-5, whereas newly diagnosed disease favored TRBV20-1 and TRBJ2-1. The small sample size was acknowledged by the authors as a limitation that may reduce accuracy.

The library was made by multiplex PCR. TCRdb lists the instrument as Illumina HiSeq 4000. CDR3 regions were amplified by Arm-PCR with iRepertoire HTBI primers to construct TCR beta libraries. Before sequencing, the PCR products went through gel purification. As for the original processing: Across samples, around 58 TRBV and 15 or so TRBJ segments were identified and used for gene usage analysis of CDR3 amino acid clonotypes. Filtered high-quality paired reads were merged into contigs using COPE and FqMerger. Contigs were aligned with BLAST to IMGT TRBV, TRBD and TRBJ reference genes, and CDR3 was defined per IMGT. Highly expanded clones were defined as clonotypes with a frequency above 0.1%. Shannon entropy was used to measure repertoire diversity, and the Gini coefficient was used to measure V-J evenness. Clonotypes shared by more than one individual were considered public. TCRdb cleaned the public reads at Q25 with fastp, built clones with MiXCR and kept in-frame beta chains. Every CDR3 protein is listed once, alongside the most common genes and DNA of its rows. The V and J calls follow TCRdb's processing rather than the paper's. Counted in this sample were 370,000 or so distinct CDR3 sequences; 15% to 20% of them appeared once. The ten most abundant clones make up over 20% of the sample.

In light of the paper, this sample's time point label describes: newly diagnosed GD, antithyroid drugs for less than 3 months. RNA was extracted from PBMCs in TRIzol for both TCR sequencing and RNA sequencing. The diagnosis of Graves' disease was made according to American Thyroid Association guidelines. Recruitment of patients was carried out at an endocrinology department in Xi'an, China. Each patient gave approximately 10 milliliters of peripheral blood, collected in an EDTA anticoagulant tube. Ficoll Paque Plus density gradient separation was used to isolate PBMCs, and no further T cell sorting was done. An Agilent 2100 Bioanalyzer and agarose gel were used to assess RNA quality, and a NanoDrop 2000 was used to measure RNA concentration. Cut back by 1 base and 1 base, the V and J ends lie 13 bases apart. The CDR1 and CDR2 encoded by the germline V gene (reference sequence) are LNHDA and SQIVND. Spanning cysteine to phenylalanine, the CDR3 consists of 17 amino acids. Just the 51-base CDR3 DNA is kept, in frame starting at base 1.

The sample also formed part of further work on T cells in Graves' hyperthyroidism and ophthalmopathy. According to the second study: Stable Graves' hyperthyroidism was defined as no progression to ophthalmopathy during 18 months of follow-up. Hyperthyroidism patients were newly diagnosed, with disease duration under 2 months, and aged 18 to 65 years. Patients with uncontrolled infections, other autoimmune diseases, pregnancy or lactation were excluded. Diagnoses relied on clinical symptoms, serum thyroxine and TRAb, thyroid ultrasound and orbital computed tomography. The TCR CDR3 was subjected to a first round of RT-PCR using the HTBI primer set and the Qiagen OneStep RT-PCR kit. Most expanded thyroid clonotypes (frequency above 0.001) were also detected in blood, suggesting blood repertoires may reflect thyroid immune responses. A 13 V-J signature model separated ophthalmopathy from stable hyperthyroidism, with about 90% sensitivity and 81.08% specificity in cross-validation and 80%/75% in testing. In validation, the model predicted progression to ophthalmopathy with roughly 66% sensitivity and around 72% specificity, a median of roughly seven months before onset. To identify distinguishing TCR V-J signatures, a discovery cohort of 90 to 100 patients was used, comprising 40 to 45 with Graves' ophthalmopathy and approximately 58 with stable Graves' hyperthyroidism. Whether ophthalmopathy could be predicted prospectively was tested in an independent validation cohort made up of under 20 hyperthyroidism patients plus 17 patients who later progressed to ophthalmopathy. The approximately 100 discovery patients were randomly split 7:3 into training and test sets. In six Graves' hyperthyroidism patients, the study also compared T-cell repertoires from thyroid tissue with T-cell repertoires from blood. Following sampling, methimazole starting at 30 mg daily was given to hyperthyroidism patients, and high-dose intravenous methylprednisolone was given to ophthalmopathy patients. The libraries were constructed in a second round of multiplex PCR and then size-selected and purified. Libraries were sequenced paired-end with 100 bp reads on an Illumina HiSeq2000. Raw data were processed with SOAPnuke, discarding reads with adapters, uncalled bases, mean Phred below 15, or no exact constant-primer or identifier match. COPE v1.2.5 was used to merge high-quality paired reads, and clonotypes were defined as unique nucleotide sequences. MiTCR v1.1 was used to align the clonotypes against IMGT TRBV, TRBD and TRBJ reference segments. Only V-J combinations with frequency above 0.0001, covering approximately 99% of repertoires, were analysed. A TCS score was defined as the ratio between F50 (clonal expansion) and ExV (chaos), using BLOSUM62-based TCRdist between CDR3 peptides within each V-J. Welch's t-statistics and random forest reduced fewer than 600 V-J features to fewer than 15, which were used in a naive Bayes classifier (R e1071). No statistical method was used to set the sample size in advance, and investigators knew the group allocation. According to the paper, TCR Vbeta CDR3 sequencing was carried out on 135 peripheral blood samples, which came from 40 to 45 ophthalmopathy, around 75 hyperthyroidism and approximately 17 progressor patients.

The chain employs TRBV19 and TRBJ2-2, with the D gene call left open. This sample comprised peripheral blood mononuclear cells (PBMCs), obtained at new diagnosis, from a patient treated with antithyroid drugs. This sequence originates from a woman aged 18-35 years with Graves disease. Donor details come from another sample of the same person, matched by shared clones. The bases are TGTGCCAGTAGTATAGTGAAGGGCCCGATGAACACCGGGGAGCTGTTTTTT. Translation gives CASSIVKGPMNTGELFF.